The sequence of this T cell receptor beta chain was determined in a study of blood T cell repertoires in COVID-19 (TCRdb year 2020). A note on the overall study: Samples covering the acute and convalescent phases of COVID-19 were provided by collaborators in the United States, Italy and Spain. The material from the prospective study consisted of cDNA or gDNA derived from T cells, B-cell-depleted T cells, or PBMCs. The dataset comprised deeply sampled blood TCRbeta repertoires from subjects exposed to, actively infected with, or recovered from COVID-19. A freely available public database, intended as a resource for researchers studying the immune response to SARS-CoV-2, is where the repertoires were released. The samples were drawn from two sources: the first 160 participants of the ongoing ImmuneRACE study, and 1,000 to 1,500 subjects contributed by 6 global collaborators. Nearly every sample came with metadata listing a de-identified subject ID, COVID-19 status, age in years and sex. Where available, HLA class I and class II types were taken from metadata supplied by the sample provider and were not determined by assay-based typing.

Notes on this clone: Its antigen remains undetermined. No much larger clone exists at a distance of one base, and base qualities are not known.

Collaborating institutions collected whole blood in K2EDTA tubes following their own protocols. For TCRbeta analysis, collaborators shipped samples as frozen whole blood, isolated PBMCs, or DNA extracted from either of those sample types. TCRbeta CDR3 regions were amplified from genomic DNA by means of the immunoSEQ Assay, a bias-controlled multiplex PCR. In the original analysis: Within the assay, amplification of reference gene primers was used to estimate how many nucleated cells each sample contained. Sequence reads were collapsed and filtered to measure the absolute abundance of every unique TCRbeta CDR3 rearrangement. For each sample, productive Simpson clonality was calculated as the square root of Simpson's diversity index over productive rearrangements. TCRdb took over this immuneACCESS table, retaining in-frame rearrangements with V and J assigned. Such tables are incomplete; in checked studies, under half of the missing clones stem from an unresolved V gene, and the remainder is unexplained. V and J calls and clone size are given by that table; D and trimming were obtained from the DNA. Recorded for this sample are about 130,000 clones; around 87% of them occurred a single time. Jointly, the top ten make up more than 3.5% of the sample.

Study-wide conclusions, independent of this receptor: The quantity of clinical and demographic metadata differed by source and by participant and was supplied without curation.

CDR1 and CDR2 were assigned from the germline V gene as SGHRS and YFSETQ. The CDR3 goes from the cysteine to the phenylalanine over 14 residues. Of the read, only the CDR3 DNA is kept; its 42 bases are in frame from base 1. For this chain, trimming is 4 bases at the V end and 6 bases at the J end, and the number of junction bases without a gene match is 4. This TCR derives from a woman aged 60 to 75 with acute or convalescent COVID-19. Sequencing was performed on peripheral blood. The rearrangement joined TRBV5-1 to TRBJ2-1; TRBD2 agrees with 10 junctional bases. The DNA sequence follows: TGCGCCAGCAGCATTAGCGGGAGGCCCAATGAGCAGTTCTTC. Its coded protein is CASSISGRPNEQFF.